These 28 T cell receptor beta chains came from one sample sequenced in a study of siplizumab effects on memory and regulatory T cells. The assay was immunoSEQ multiplex PCR, and TCRdb's table has in-frame clones only and misses some. Of approximately 120,000 clones listed, around 92% are singletons. Sequencing used Tregs sorted from blood. The source is a human donor in good health.

This clone has just one count. The V gene is TRBV23-1, the J gene TRBJ2-7, with 10 bases aligning to TRBD1. TRBV23-1 is filed as an ORF, its function uncertain. The CDR3 extends over 17 amino acids. V shed 3 bases and J 2 bases; nucleotides not matched to a gene: 10. CDR3: CASSQFHQGQGTYEQYF. The DNA for the CDR3 is TGCGCCAGCAGTCAGTTTCATCAGGGACAGGGGACCTACGAGCAGTACTTC.

The CDR3 DNA reads as TGTGCCAGCAGCCCGAAGGGGTCCTGGGCTGAAGCTTTCTTT. Protein product: CASSPKGSWAEAFF. The rearrangement links TRBV7-2 to TRBJ1-1, with D possibly matching TRBD1 (5 bases). The V and J ends lost 5 bases and 6 bases respectively, with 16 bases between them. The CDR3 spans 14 residues. Germline loops: CDR1 SGHTA, CDR2 FQGNSA.

V usage is TRBV30 and J usage is TRBJ1-5, with 7 bases identical to TRBD1. V was clipped by 8 bases and J by 0 bases; unmatched bases: 19. There are 18 residues in the CDR3. Germline-derived CDR1 and CDR2 are GTSNPN and SVGIG (reference sequence). The CDR3 region is CADRGRDSLRHSNQPQHF. CDR3 DNA: TGTGCCGATAGAGGAAGGGACAGCCTACGGCATAGCAATCAGCCCCAGCATTTT. The full variable domain, rest sourced from reference TRBV30 and TRBJ1-5, is SQTIHQWPATLVQPVGSPLSLECTVEGTSNPNLYWYRQAAGRGLQLLFYSVGIGQISSEVPQNLSASRPQDRQFILSSKKLLLSDSGFYLCADRGRDSLRHSNQPQHFGDGTRLSIL.

The genes are TRBV5-5 and TRBJ2-1; no reliable D call. Germline CDR1 is SGHKS and CDR2 is YYEKEE (reference sequence). CDR3 size: 12 residues. V was cut by 0 bases and J by 13 bases, with 11 bases left in between. The CDR3 spells CASSLARQVQFF. The CDR3 DNA is TGTGCCAGCAGCTTGGCTCGGCAGGTCCAGTTCTTC.

This chain connects TRBV6-1 to TRBJ1-3; D is undetermined. Germline V gene sequence: CDR1 MNHNS, CDR2 SASEGT. V was shortened by 2 bases and J by 0 bases, with 14 bases between the two germline ends. The CDR3 is made up of 17 amino acids. The CDR3: CASSERLRFYSGNTIYF. DNA of the CDR3: TGTGCCAGCAGTGAAAGGTTAAGGTTTTACTCTGGAAACACCATATATTTT.

This sequence joins TRBV23-1 and TRBJ2-5; 8 nucleotides match TRBD1. TRBV23-1 is an open reading frame, and its role is uncertain. The CDR3 is 16 residues long. V was pared by 4 bases and J by 1 base, with 8 bases of the junction left unmatched. The CDR3 nucleotides are TGCGCCAGCAGTCGTTTCACAGGGGGATTCCAAGAGACCCAGTACTTC. Translation: CASSRFTGGFQETQYF.

J is TRBJ1-3 and V is TRBV5-5; unclear D gene. The V end lost 7 bases, the J end lost 0 bases, and 14 bases lay between the germline ends. The CDR3 runs to 15 residues. CDR1 SGHKS and CDR2 YYEKEE come from the germline V gene (reference sequence). CDR3 DNA: TGTGCCAGCGCGCAAACCGATTTCTCTGGAAACACCATATATTTT. As protein: CASAQTDFSGNTIYF.

The chain recombines TRBV10-3 with TRBJ2-7; 7 bases are a match to TRBD1. This CDR3 contains 17 residues. With V trimmed by 4 bases and J by 2 bases, 14 bases remained unmatched. Germline values: CDR1 ENHRY, CDR2 SYGVKD. DNA of the CDR3: TGTGCCATCAGTGTACTTGCACCGGGACAGCAACCCTACGAGCAGTACTTC. Protein: CAISVLAPGQQPYEQYF.

V usage is TRBV10-3 and J usage is TRBJ1-1; 8 nucleotides line up with TRBD1. This CDR3 has 12 amino acids. The V and J ends lost 6 bases and 11 bases, in that order; junction bases with no gene match: 8. Germline CDR1 is ENHRY and CDR2 is SYGVKD. The CDR3 spells CAISQDRDRAFF. The DNA of the CDR3 is TGTGCCATCAGCCAGGACAGGGATCGCGCTTTCTTT.

This clone was seen a few times. V gene TRBV20-1 combines with J gene TRBJ1-4; D not certain. V dropped 4 bases and J dropped 7 bases, with 7 bases sitting between them. CDR3 length equals 11 residues. Germline CDR1 reads DFQATT; CDR2 reads SNEGSKA (reference sequence). The CDR3 sequence is CSAIQAEKLFF. The CDR3 bases are TGCAGTGCTATTCAGGCTGAAAAACTGTTTTTT.

V and J are TRBV5-4 and TRBJ1-1, with 7 bases lining up with TRBD1. Trimming removed 2 bases from V and 1 base from J; junction bases left unmatched: 2. This CDR3 contains 14 residues. Germline V gives CDR1 SGHNT, CDR2 YYREEE (reference sequence). The DNA of the CDR3 is TGTGCCAGCAGCTTCCGACAGGGGAACACTGAAGCTTTCTTT. The encoded protein is CASSFRQGNTEAFF.

The chain joins TRBV6-5 to TRBJ1-6; the D is unclear. Germline V CDR1 and CDR2: MNHEY, SVGAGI. Trimming took 5 bases from V and 4 from J, leaving 12 bases between them. The length of the CDR3 is 15 residues. CDR3 amino acids: CASSPPRGYNSPLHF. CDR3 in DNA: TGTGCCAGCAGTCCCCCACGGGGTTATAATTCACCCCTCCACTTT.

The V and J genes are TRBV5-1 and TRBJ2-6, with TRBD1 matching over 8 bases. CDR1 SGHRS and CDR2 YFSETQ come from the germline V gene. J was trimmed by 3 bases and V by 0 bases; bases with no gene match: 11. This CDR3 has 19 residues. The CDR3 sequence is CASSLGIYTGTGGANVLTF. Here the CDR3 DNA reads TGCGCCAGCAGCTTGGGGATCTATACCGGGACAGGTGGGGCCAACGTCCTGACTTTC.

This chain connects TRBV10-3 to TRBJ2-3; D is undetermined. V was clipped by 8 bases and J by 2 bases, with 17 bases between them. The CDR3 has 15 amino acids. The V gene's germline CDR1 is ENHRY and CDR2 SYGVKD. The CDR3 protein is CAIGRGSVDTDTQYF. CDR3 DNA sequence: TGTGCCATCGGTCGAGGTTCTGTGGACACAGATACGCAGTATTTT.

The gene calls are TRBV11-2 and TRBJ1-1; a weak D match, TRBD1 (5 bases). Germline V gene lookup returns CDR1 SGHAT and CDR2 FQNNGV. This CDR3 is built from 14 residues. V lost 5 bases and J 4 bases, leaving 14 bases between the germline ends. CDR3 loop: CASSRYNGGTEAFF. CDR3 in DNA: TGTGCCAGCAGCCGCTACAACGGGGGCACTGAAGCTTTCTTT.

This chain connects TRBV10-3 to TRBJ2-3; unclear D gene. Germline V gene sequence: CDR1 ENHRY, CDR2 SYGVKD. The CDR3 loop spans 12 amino acids. With 3 bases removed from V and 6 bases from J, the gap between germline ends came to 7 bases. The CDR3 spells CAISETEDTQYF. The DNA of the CDR3 is TGTGCCATCAGTGAAACTGAGGATACGCAGTATTTT.

V and J are TRBV28 and TRBJ2-5; no clear D. CDR3 size: 16 residues. Per germline, CDR1 MDHEN and CDR2 SYDVKM. V lost 8 bases and J 4 bases, leaving 23 bases between the germline ends. For the CDR3, the DNA is TGTGCCAGCCTTAGTACCTCCTCGACCCATGCAGAGACCCAGTACTTC. Translation: CASLSTSSTHAETQYF.

The chain links TRBV4-2 to TRBJ2-1; 11 bases agree with TRBD2. V lost 4 bases and J lost 5; bases outside the gene matches: 4. The germline V gene has CDR1 LGHNA and CDR2 YNFKEQ. This CDR3 region has 15 residues. Here the CDR3 DNA reads TGTGCCAGCAGCCCTGGACTAGCGGGTAACAATGAGCAGTTCTTC. This gives the protein CASSPGLAGNNEQFF.

The chain recombines TRBV6-5 with TRBJ2-5; D is perhaps TRBD1 or TRBD2 (5 bases each). Germline values: CDR1 MNHEY, CDR2 SVGAGI. The CDR3 extends over 15 amino acids. V lost 2 bases and J 1 base, leaving 11 bases between the germline ends. CDR3 residues: CASSYRGLIQETQYF. The CDR3 nucleotides read TGTGCCAGCAGTTACCGGGGCCTCATCCAAGAGACCCAGTACTTC.

The V and J genes are TRBV5-4 and TRBJ2-7; 14 bases are shared with TRBD2. CDR3 length: 16 residues. The V segment lost 4 bases and the J segment 3 bases; nucleotides outside the gene matches: 6. Germline-derived CDR1 and CDR2 are SGHNT and YYREEE (reference sequence). The CDR3 nucleotides read TGTGCCAGCAGCGTTGGGACTAGCGGGAGTATCTACGAGCAGTACTTC. Translating it yields CASSVGTSGSIYEQYF.

This clone appeared a single time. The chain recombines TRBV6-5 with TRBJ2-5, with 9 bases fitting TRBD2. Trimming took 2 bases from V and 4 from J; bases not matched to a gene: 8. The CDR3 has 16 amino acids. Looked up from germline, CDR1 is MNHEY and CDR2 is SVGAGI. The CDR3 protein is CASSYSQRGVGETQYF. CDR3 coding DNA: TGTGCCAGCAGTTACAGTCAGCGGGGGGTGGGAGAGACCCAGTACTTC.

The chain couples TRBV9 to TRBJ1-5; D may be TRBD1 (6 bases). This CDR3 region has 14 residues. Deletions cut 0 bases from V and 2 bases from J, with 6 bases between. The germline CDR1 and CDR2 sequences are SGDLS and YYNGEE. CDR3 residues: CASSVGQGNQPQHF. The DNA for the CDR3 is TGTGCCAGCAGCGTAGGACAGGGCAATCAGCCCCAGCATTTT.

The chain combines TRBV27 with TRBJ1-2; no clear D gene. CDR1 and CDR2 (germline): MNHEY, SMNVEV (reference sequence). Trimming took off 5 bases at V and 1 base at J, with 11 bases between the two ends. The CDR3 contains 14 residues. In DNA, the CDR3 is TGTGCCAGCAGTCCCCATCCCAATAACTATGGCTACACCTTC. Translating it yields CASSPHPNNYGYTF.

The chain couples TRBV18 to TRBJ2-3, with 8 bases matching TRBD1. Losses at the gene ends were 5 bases for V and 0 bases for J; bases not matched to a gene: 7. CDR3 length: 16 residues. CDR1 is KGHSH and CDR2 is LQKENI in the germline V gene. CDR3 DNA: TGTGCCAGCTCAACAAGGACAGGGCTAAGCACAGATACGCAGTATTTT. It codes for CASSTRTGLSTDTQYF.

The chain carries TRBV29-1 and TRBJ2-7; tentatively, D is TRBD1 or TRBD2 (5 bases each). In germline, CDR1 is SQVTM, CDR2 ANQGSEA. Trimming left V 1 base short and J 5 bases short, with 18 bases between. The CDR3 has 15 residues. The CDR3 coding sequence is TGCAGCGTTGAAGGATCGGGACCCCGGCACGACGAGCAGTACTTC. It specifies CSVEGSGPRHDEQYF.

With respect to this clone: A junction boundary mismatches the germline segment, possibly from a read error. V usage is TRBV7-8 and J usage is TRBJ2-7; TRBD1 might be the D (6 bases). This CDR3 comprises 15 residues. Germline CDR1 is SGHVS and CDR2 is FQNEAQ. CDR3 sequence: CASTLAWGRGYEQYF. The CDR3 nucleotides are TGTGCCAGCACCTTAGCTTGGGGGCGCGGATACGAGCAGTACTTC. The whole variable domain, filled in from reference TRBV7-8 and TRBJ2-7, reads GAGVSQSPRYKVAKRGQDVALRCDPISGHVSLFWYQQALGQGPEFLTYFQNEAQLDKSGLPSDRFFAERPEGSVSTLKIQRTQQEDSAVYLCASTLAWGRGYEQYFGPGTRLTVT.

This clone has only a few counts. The rearrangement joins TRBV7-8 to TRBJ1-6; D perhaps matches TRBD1 (6 bases). The length of the CDR3 is 13 residues. Germline V CDR1 and CDR2: SGHVS, FQNEAQ. The ends were cut back, 5 bases at V and 10 bases at J, with 12 bases in the middle. CDR3: CASSPLRGSPLHF. As DNA, the CDR3 is TGTGCCAGCAGCCCTTTGAGGGGGTCACCCCTCCACTTT.

V is TRBV6-1 and J is TRBJ1-5; unclear D gene. The CDR3 runs 12 residues. Germline-derived CDR1 and CDR2 are MNHNS and SASEGT. V was pared by 6 bases and J by 1 base, with 4 bases between. The chain's CDR3 is CASRGSNQPQHF. The CDR3 DNA is TGTGCCAGCAGGGGGAGCAATCAGCCCCAGCATTTT.